This T cell receptor (beta chain) was recovered during a study of T-cell reconstitution after alpha-beta-depleted transplantation in children. About this clonotype: Its antigen is unknown.

Trimming at V came to 0 bases and at J to 8 bases, leaving 19 bases not matched to a gene. Germline V gene data show CDR1 as MGHRA and CDR2 as YSYEKL. This CDR3 region has 20 residues. Unique molecular identifiers were used in preparing the TCRbeta library. MiXCR, applied by TCRdb to the PCR reads, yields one record per CDR3 protein. The table shows roughly 570,000 distinct CDR3 sequences, with roughly 27% occurring only once. Study results and caveats: As was reported, about two months after transplant, alpha-beta T cells came from several hundred expanded graft clones. Most T-cell counts and diversity one year after the transplant came from T cells that were newly produced. Day-60 TCRbeta diversity that was high in some patients was derived from surviving recipient T cells and thymic progenitors.

Sequencing used PBMCs, obtained before TCRalphabeta/CD19-depleted stem cell transplant. The TCR was taken from a boy in the first two years of life with Wiskott-Aldrich syndrome, due to receive a stem cell transplant. This rearrangement joins TRBV4-1 to TRBJ2-1; the match to TRBD2 covers 10 bases. CDR3 in amino acids: CASSQDKSEASGSEGHEQFF. CDR3 sequence (DNA): TGCGCCAGCAGCCAAGATAAATCCGAGGCTAGCGGGAGTGAGGGCCATGAGCAGTTCTTC.